These 21 T cell receptor beta chains came from one sample sequenced in a study of identical twins. TCRdb ran MiXCR on the 5' RACE reads and lists one entry per CDR3 protein. The data contain hundreds of thousands of distinct CDR3 sequences, over 8.5% of them singletons. These records were also assigned to another study, of yellow fever vaccine responses in identical twins.

What was sequenced was PBMCs. These receptors originate from a woman aged 18-29 years in good health.

This clonotype appeared many times. The chain is built from TRBV12-3 or TRBV12-4 and TRBJ2-5; D may match TRBD1 or TRBD2 (5 bases each). Trimming removed 6 bases at V and 3 bases at J, with 14 bases between. CDR3 length: 14 amino acids. For the CDR3, the DNA is TGTGCCAGCAGCCATACAAGAGGGGAAGAGACCCAGTACTTC. It encodes CASSHTRGEETQYF.

This chain joins TRBV4-2 and TRBJ2-3; 11 nucleotides line up with TRBD2. Unmatched junction bases numbered 13, after V lost 3 bases and J lost 2 bases. Germline-derived CDR1 and CDR2 are LGHNA and YNFKEQ. The CDR3 has 19 residues. The CDR3 loop is CASSQKEASGGTITDTQYF. Written as DNA, the CDR3 is TGTGCCAGCAGCCAGAAAGAGGCTAGCGGGGGGACCATCACAGATACGCAGTATTTT.

Written as DNA, the CDR3 is TGTGCCAGCAGCGCCCTACTAGCGGGAGGCACCGGGGAGCTGTTTTTT. Protein product: CASSALLAGGTGELFF. The V call is TRBV14, the J call TRBJ2-2, with 12 bases fitting TRBD2. Germline loops: CDR1 SGHDN, CDR2 FVKESK. The V gene end was trimmed by 5 bases and the J gene end by 4 bases; junction bases not matched to a gene: 5. The CDR3 runs 16 residues.

CDR3 in amino acids: CSARDWDREETQYF. In DNA form, the CDR3 reads TGCAGTGCTAGAGATTGGGACAGGGAAGAGACCCAGTACTTC. This chain uses TRBV20-1 with TRBJ2-5, with TRBD1 matching 9 bases. V was clipped by 0 bases and J by 3 bases; unmatched bases: 2. Germline CDR1 is DFQATT and CDR2 is SNEGSKA (reference sequence). The CDR3 sequence is 14 residues long.

This clonotype occurred a few times. The rearrangement joins TRBV6-5 to TRBJ2-1; 9 bases align to TRBD2. Germline loops: CDR1 MNHEY, CDR2 SVGAGI. The CDR3 totals 15 residues. The V segment lost 4 bases and the J segment 8 bases; nucleotides outside the gene matches: 9. The CDR3 bases are TGTGCCAGCAGTTGGAAACGCGGGGGGGCCGATGAGCAGTTCTTC. Translated, it gives CASSWKRGGADEQFF.

This clonotype was seen repeatedly, ten times or more. V gene TRBV5-1 combines with J gene TRBJ1-6, with D perhaps matching TRBD1 (6 bases). This CDR3 contains 15 residues. Per germline, CDR1 SGHRS and CDR2 YFSETQ. V dropped 2 bases and J dropped 5 bases, with 11 bases sitting between them. The CDR3 nucleotides are TGCGCCAGCAGCTTCACAGGGAGGCATAATTCACCCCTCCACTTT. It codes for CASSFTGRHNSPLHF.

This clonotype was picked up many times. This chain joins TRBV14 and TRBJ2-1; either TRBD1 or TRBD2 may supply D (5 bases each). Germline lookup yields CDR1 SGHDN and CDR2 FVKESK. Trimming removed 3 bases at V and 6 bases at J, with 9 bases between. This CDR3 has 13 amino acids. CDR3 sequence (DNA): TGTGCCAGCAGCCAGGGACCTAGCAATGAGCAGTTCTTC. Residues: CASSQGPSNEQFF.

This clonotype was observed a handful of times. J is TRBJ2-3 and V is TRBV11-2; D uncertain. Trimming left V 5 bases short and J 0 bases short, with 18 bases between. CDR1 SGHAT and CDR2 FQNNGV come from the germline V gene. The CDR3 consists of 17 residues. CDR3 residues: CASSRPPTGFSTDTQYF. The CDR3 region has the DNA TGTGCCAGCAGCCGGCCCCCGACTGGGTTTAGCACAGATACGCAGTATTTT.

In its sample, this clonotype was seen many times. The chain uses TRBV7-2 and TRBJ2-5, with D uncertain. CDR1 is SGHTA, CDR2 FQGNSA, per germline. The length of the CDR3 is 13 residues. Trimming cost V 4 bases and J 4 bases, with 10 bases left between them. This chain's CDR3 is CASSSSRPETQYF. In DNA, the CDR3 is TGTGCCAGCAGCTCCTCTAGGCCAGAGACCCAGTACTTC.

The rearrangement uses TRBV21-1 and TRBJ1-1. TRBV21-1 is termed a pseudogene. CDR3 length: 10 amino acids. The CDR3 DNA reads as TGTGCCAGCAGCAAAGTTGAAGCTTTCTTT. As protein: CASSKVEAFF.

This clonotype was recorded a few times. The CDR3 loop reads CASSYGRVSYEQYF. The CDR3 nucleotides read TGTGCCAGCAGCTACGGACGGGTGTCCTACGAGCAGTACTTC. J is TRBJ2-7 and V is TRBV7-9; D is ambiguous. CDR3 size: 14 residues. V dropped 4 bases and J dropped 1 base, with 11 bases sitting between them. Germline CDR1 is SEHNR and CDR2 is FQNEAQ (reference sequence). The full variable domain, with the rest looked up from reference TRBV7-9 and TRBJ2-7, is DTGVSQNPRHKITKRGQNVTFRCDPISEHNRLYWYRQTLGQGPEFLTYFQNEAQLEKSRLLSDRFSAERPKGSFSTLEIQRTEQGDSAMYLCASSYGRVSYEQYFGPGTRLTVT.

This clonotype occurred a few times. The chain has TRBV7-2 and TRBJ1-5; no clear D gene. Germline CDR1 and CDR2: SGHTA and FQGNSA. This CDR3 is 15 amino acids long. Trimming removed 1 base at V and 7 bases at J, with 14 bases between. CDR3 loop: CASSLESVDGQPQHF. CDR3 nucleotides: TGTGCCAGCAGCTTAGAGTCGGTAGACGGACAGCCCCAGCATTTT. The full variable domain, rest sourced from reference TRBV7-2 and TRBJ1-5, is GAGVSQSPSNKVTEKGKDVELRCDPISGHTALYWYRQSLGQGLEFLIYFQGNSAPDKSGLPSDRFSAERTGGSVSTLTIQRTQQEDSAVYLCASSLESVDGQPQHFGDGTRLSIL.

The chain is built from TRBV20-1 and TRBJ1-3; the D gene is possibly TRBD1 (6 bases). CDR3 length equals 16 residues. CDR1 is DFQATT and CDR2 is SNEGSKA in the germline V gene (reference sequence). Trimming shortened V by 5 bases and J by 7 bases, and 24 bases separated the two germline ends. CDR3 bases: TGCAGTGCTGGTGGGACCGGGACACCCGAACGGAACACCATATATTTT. Translated: CSAGGTGTPERNTIYF.

This clonotype was detected only a few times. This chain joins TRBV6-2 or TRBV6-3 and TRBJ2-7; 7 positions agree with TRBD1. V lost 6 bases to trimming and J lost 3 bases; unmatched junction nucleotides: 8. Germline V gives CDR1 MNHEY, CDR2 SVGEGT. This CDR3 region has 14 residues. As DNA, the CDR3 is TGTGCCAGCAGCCTACCCACAGGGGTCTACGAGCAGTACTTC. Its protein is CASSLPTGVYEQYF.

This clonotype has just a few counts. The chain recombines TRBV4-2 with TRBJ2-7; TRBD1 agrees at 11 bases. Germline V gene sequence: CDR1 LGHNA, CDR2 YNFKEQ. The ends lost 5 bases at V and 3 bases at J; junction bases unmatched: 3. CDR3 length: 14 amino acids. The CDR3 sequence: CASSKGQGDYEQYF. The CDR3 nucleotides read TGTGCCAGCAGCAAGGGACAGGGGGACTACGAGCAGTACTTC.

This chain connects TRBV29-1 to TRBJ2-2, with 7 positions matching TRBD2. V shed 4 bases and J 6 bases; nucleotides not matched to a gene: 5. The V gene's germline CDR1 is SQVTM and CDR2 ANQGSEA. The CDR3 spans 13 residues. The CDR3 DNA sequence: TGCAGCGTTGTCCGCGGGAGTGCCGGGGAGCTGTTTTTT. It translates to CSVVRGSAGELFF.

The sample holds many counts of this clonotype. The chain combines TRBV29-1 with TRBJ2-1; D might be TRBD2 (5 bases). Per germline, CDR1 SQVTM and CDR2 ANQGSEA. V lost 4 bases and J lost 0, with 10 bases in between. The CDR3 is made up of 14 amino acids. The CDR3 DNA follows: TGCAGCGTTGGAGAAGGGAGCTCCTACAATGAGCAGTTCTTC. Translation gives CSVGEGSSYNEQFF.

This chain connects TRBV10-3 to TRBJ2-1, with a tentative D call TRBD2 (6 bases). This CDR3 has 13 amino acids. The germline CDR1 and CDR2 sequences are ENHRY and SYGVKD. Between the trimmed V and J ends, which lost 4 bases and 7 bases, there was a span of 11 bases. In DNA, the CDR3 is TGTGCCATCAGTGTCCGGGAGTGGAATGAGCAGTTCTTC. Protein product: CAISVREWNEQFF.

The table lists this clonotype with a few counts. This sequence joins TRBV7-9 and TRBJ2-2; 7 bases fit TRBD2. V was pared by 7 bases and J by 5 bases, with 4 bases of the junction left unmatched. This CDR3 is 13 amino acids long. The germline V gene has CDR1 SEHNR and CDR2 FQNEAQ (reference sequence). The CDR3 region has the DNA TGTGCCAGCACTTGGCGGGGGACCGGGGAGCTGTTTTTT. It yields the protein CASTWRGTGELFF.

This clonotype appeared a few times. This chain joins TRBV7-9 and TRBJ2-1; 9 bases match TRBD1. The V gene end was trimmed by 5 bases and the J gene end by 4 bases; junction bases not matched to a gene: 6. CDR1 SEHNR and CDR2 FQNEAQ come from the germline V gene (reference sequence). The CDR3 runs 15 residues. This chain's CDR3 is CASSPDRGVYNEQFF. CDR3 sequence (DNA): TGTGCCAGCAGCCCCGACAGGGGGGTATACAATGAGCAGTTCTTC.

This clonotype was counted between two and nine times. V usage is TRBV12-3 or TRBV12-4 and J usage is TRBJ2-7; D is perhaps TRBD1 (6 bases). Trimming shortened V by 7 bases and J by 1 base, and 17 bases separated the two germline ends. The CDR3 is 15 residues long. In DNA, the CDR3 is TGTGCCAGCACCCGAGGACAGTCGAGTTCCTACGAGCAGTACTTC. Its translation: CASTRGQSSSYEQYF.